This T cell receptor (beta chain) was captured by sequencing in a study of blood T cells in healthy people across ages. Findings of the study overall: When set beside aged donors, long-lived donors presented more naive CD4+ cells and higher diversity. Researchers deemed the diversity estimates from one million T cells underestimates.

This clonotype has more than one count but fewer than ten. Its antigen is as yet unknown. Trimming removed 5 bases from V and 4 bases from J, with 7 bases in between. This CDR3 is 12 amino acids long. A second about 7 to 11 cycle PCR used barcoded and J-beta primers. A 12-random-nucleotide template-switch adaptor tagged each cDNA molecule. TCRdb called the 5' RACE reads again in MiXCR, with one record for every CDR3 protein. The sample records about 580,000 distinct CDR3 sequences, around 48% being singletons. This clonotype was obtained from an elderly man in good health. Sequencing was carried out using blood. The chain links TRBV12-3 or TRBV12-4 to TRBJ2-3; D unresolved. The CDR3 here is CASSREADTQYF. For the CDR3, the DNA is TGTGCCAGCAGTCGAGAGGCAGATACGCAGTATTTT.